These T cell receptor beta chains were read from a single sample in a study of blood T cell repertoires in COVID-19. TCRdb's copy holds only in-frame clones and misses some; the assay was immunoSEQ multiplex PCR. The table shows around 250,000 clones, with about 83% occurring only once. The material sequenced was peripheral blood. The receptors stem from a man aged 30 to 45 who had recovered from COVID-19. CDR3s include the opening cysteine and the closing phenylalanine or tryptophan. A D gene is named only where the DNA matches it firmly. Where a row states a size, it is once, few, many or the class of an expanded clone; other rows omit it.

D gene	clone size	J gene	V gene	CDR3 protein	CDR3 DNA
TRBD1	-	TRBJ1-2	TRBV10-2	CASSESKDRVGSYGYTF	TGCGCCAGCAGTGAGTCGAAGGACAGGGTGGGGTCTTATGGCTACACCTTC
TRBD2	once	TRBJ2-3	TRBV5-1	CASSSIGGGIQDTQYF	TGCGCCAGCAGCTCGATTGGGGGGGGAATACAAGATACGCAGTATTTT
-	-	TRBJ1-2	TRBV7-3	CASSLLTGPQVF	TGTGCCAGCAGCTTACTTACCGGCCCTCAGGTCTTC
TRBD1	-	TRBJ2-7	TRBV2	CASRTGPYEQYF	TGTGCCAGCAGGACAGGGCCCTACGAGCAGTACTTC
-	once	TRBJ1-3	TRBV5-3	CARSCYRDCSSGNTIYF	TGTGCCAGAAGCTGCTACCGGGACTGCAGCTCTGGAAACACCATATATTTT
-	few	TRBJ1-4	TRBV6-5	CASSSRGPNEKLFF	TGTGCCAGCAGCAGCAGGGGCCCTAATGAAAAACTGTTTTTT
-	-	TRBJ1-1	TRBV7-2	CASSRRGWGTEAFF	TGTGCCAGCAGTCGAAGGGGCTGGGGCACTGAAGCTTTCTTT
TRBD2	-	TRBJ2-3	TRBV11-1	CASSLALGLAGDTQYF	TGTGCCAGCAGCTTAGCGCTGGGACTAGCGGGGGATACGCAGTATTTT
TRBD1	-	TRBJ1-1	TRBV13	CASSQRTGGQNTEAFF	TGTGCCAGCAGCCAACGGACAGGGGGCCAGAACACTGAAGCTTTCTTT
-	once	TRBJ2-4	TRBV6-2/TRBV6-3	CASSSSGSIAKNIQYF	TGTGCCAGCAGTTCTTCCGGTTCCATAGCCAAAAACATTCAGTACTTC
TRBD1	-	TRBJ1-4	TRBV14	CASSHRDSATNEKLFF	TGTGCCAGCAGCCACCGGGACAGTGCAACTAATGAAAAACTGTTTTTT
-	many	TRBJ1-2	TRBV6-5	CASSPRGGKGYTF	TGTGCCAGCAGTCCCCGGGGGGGGAAGGGCTACACCTTC
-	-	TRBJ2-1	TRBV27	CASMRTLWGEQFF	TGTGCCAGCATGCGGACACTTTGGGGTGAGCAGTTCTTC
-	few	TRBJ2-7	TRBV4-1	CASSLRGAGEQYF	TGCGCCAGCAGCCTCCGGGGGGCAGGCGAGCAGTACTTC
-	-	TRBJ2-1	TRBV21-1	CASSKVGGDNEQFF	TGTGCCAGCAGCAAAGTGGGTGGAGACAATGAGCAGTTCTTC
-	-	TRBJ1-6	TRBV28	CASIPGEGAYNSPLHF	TGTGCCAGCATCCCGGGGGAGGGGGCCTATAATTCACCCCTCCACTTT
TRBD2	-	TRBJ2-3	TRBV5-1	CASSLEASGGSTDTQYF	TGCGCCAGCAGCTTGGAGGCTAGCGGGGGGAGCACAGATACGCAGTATTTT
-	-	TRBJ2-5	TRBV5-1	CASSLGQNQETQYF	TGCGCCAGCAGCTTGGGTCAGAACCAAGAGACCCAGTACTTC
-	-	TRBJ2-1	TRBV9	CASSVGGRYEQFF	TGTGCCAGCAGCGTAGGGGGGCGGTACGAGCAGTTCTTC
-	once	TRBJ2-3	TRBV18	CASSPPVADTQYF	TGTGCCAGCTCACCGCCGGTTGCAGATACGCAGTATTTT
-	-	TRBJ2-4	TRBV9	CASSAGQRLAKNIQYF	TGTGCCAGCAGCGCTGGACAGAGACTAGCCAAAAACATTCAGTACTTC
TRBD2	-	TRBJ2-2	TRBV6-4	CASSDSTSGGTGELFF	TGTGCCAGCAGTGACTCAACTAGCGGGGGCACCGGGGAGCTGTTTTTT
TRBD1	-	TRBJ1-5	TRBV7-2	CASSLTGGRQPQHF	TGTGCCAGCAGCTTGACAGGGGGCAGACAGCCCCAGCATTTT
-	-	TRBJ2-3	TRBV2	CASPHSIDPTDTQYF	TGTGCCAGCCCCCATTCAATAGATCCCACAGATACGCAGTATTTT
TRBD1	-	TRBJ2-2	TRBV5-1	CASSAGTGFTGELFF	TGCGCCAGCAGCGCGGGGACAGGTTTCACCGGGGAGCTGTTTTTT
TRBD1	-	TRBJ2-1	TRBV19	CASSIALDREHEQFF	TGTGCCAGTAGTATAGCCCTGGACAGGGAACATGAGCAGTTCTTC
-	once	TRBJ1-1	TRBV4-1	CASSQGRGTEAFF	TGCGCCAGCAGCCAAGGAAGGGGGACTGAAGCTTTCTTT
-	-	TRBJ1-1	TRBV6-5	CASSPQVETEAFF	TGTGCCAGCAGTCCTCAGGTCGAGACTGAAGCTTTCTTT
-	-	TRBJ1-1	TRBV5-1	CASSFGDMNTEAFF	TGCGCCAGCAGCTTCGGGGACATGAACACTGAAGCTTTCTTT
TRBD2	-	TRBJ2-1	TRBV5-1	CASSLRLAGELSSYNEQFF	TGCGCCAGCAGCTTGAGACTAGCGGGGGAACTTAGCTCCTACAATGAGCAGTTCTTC
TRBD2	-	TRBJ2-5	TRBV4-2	CASSPRGGAGHQETQYF	TGTGCCAGCAGCCCAAGGGGAGGAGCGGGGCACCAAGAGACCCAGTACTTC
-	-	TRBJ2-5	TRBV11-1	CASSQGSGVEETQYF	TGTGCCAGCAGCCAAGGATCAGGGGTTGAAGAGACCCAGTACTTC
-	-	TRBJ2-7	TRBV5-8	CASSLSGGAAYEQYF	TGTGCCAGCAGCTTGTCGGGGGGCGCCGCCTACGAGCAGTACTTC
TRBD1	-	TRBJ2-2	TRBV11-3	CASSSSTTGPTGELFF	TGTGCCAGCAGCTCCTCAACGACAGGGCCCACCGGGGAGCTGTTTTTT
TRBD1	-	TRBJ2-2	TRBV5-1	CASGGQINTGELFF	TGCGCCAGCGGGGGACAGATCAACACCGGGGAGCTGTTTTTT
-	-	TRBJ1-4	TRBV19	CASSEDSEKLFF	TGTGCCAGTAGTGAAGACAGTGAAAAACTGTTTTTT
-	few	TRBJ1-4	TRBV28	CASSGVDKNEKLFF	TGTGCCAGCAGTGGGGTGGACAAGAATGAAAAACTGTTTTTT
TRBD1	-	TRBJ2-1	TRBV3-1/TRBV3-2	CASSYGTGNYNEQFF	TGTGCCAGCAGCTACGGGACAGGGAATTACAATGAGCAGTTCTTC
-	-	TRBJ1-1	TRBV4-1	CASSQDRGANTEAFF	TGCGCCAGCAGCCAAGATCGGGGGGCGAACACTGAAGCTTTCTTT
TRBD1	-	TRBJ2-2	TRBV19	CASSVPKGAVTGELFF	TGTGCCAGTAGTGTCCCGAAGGGGGCGGTCACCGGGGAGCTGTTTTTT
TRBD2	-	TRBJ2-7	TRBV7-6	CASSLRRGARYEQYF	TGTGCCAGCAGCCTGAGGCGGGGGGCCAGATACGAGCAGTACTTC
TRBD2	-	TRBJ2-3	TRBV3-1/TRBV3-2	CASSHARLAGGTDTQYF	TGTGCCAGCAGCCATGCCCGACTAGCGGGGGGCACAGATACGCAGTATTTT
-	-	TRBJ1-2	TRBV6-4	CASSNWRAWGDGYTF	TGTGCCAGCAGTAATTGGAGGGCCTGGGGGGATGGCTACACCTTC